This T cell receptor beta chain emerged from a study of blood T cell repertoires in COVID-19. For the study at large: Acute and convalescent COVID-19 samples came from the United States, Italy and Spain. T cells, B-cell-depleted T cells, or PBMCs provided the cDNA or gDNA that served as material.

In the authors' workflow: Estimation of nucleated cell counts relied on the amplification of reference gene primers. Assay: immunoSEQ multiplex PCR; the TCRdb copy retains only in-frame clones and omits some. V and J calls and clone size are given by that table; D and trimming were obtained from the DNA. The sample lists 30,000 to 40,000 clones, approximately 86% occurring once. This CDR3 contains 18 residues. The germline V gene encodes CDR1 LGHNA and CDR2 YNFKEQ. Trimming removed 0 bases from V and 7 bases from J, with 21 bases in between. This clone was recorded once. The sequence was obtained from an elderly woman with active or convalescent COVID-19. Sequencing was done on a sample of peripheral blood. V usage is TRBV4-2 and J usage is TRBJ2-2, with D tentatively TRBD2 (6 bases). The CDR3 is CASSQDPPRGGVVGELFF. The CDR3 nucleotides are TGTGCCAGCAGCCAAGACCCCCCCCGAGGAGGGGTGGTCGGGGAGCTGTTTTTT.